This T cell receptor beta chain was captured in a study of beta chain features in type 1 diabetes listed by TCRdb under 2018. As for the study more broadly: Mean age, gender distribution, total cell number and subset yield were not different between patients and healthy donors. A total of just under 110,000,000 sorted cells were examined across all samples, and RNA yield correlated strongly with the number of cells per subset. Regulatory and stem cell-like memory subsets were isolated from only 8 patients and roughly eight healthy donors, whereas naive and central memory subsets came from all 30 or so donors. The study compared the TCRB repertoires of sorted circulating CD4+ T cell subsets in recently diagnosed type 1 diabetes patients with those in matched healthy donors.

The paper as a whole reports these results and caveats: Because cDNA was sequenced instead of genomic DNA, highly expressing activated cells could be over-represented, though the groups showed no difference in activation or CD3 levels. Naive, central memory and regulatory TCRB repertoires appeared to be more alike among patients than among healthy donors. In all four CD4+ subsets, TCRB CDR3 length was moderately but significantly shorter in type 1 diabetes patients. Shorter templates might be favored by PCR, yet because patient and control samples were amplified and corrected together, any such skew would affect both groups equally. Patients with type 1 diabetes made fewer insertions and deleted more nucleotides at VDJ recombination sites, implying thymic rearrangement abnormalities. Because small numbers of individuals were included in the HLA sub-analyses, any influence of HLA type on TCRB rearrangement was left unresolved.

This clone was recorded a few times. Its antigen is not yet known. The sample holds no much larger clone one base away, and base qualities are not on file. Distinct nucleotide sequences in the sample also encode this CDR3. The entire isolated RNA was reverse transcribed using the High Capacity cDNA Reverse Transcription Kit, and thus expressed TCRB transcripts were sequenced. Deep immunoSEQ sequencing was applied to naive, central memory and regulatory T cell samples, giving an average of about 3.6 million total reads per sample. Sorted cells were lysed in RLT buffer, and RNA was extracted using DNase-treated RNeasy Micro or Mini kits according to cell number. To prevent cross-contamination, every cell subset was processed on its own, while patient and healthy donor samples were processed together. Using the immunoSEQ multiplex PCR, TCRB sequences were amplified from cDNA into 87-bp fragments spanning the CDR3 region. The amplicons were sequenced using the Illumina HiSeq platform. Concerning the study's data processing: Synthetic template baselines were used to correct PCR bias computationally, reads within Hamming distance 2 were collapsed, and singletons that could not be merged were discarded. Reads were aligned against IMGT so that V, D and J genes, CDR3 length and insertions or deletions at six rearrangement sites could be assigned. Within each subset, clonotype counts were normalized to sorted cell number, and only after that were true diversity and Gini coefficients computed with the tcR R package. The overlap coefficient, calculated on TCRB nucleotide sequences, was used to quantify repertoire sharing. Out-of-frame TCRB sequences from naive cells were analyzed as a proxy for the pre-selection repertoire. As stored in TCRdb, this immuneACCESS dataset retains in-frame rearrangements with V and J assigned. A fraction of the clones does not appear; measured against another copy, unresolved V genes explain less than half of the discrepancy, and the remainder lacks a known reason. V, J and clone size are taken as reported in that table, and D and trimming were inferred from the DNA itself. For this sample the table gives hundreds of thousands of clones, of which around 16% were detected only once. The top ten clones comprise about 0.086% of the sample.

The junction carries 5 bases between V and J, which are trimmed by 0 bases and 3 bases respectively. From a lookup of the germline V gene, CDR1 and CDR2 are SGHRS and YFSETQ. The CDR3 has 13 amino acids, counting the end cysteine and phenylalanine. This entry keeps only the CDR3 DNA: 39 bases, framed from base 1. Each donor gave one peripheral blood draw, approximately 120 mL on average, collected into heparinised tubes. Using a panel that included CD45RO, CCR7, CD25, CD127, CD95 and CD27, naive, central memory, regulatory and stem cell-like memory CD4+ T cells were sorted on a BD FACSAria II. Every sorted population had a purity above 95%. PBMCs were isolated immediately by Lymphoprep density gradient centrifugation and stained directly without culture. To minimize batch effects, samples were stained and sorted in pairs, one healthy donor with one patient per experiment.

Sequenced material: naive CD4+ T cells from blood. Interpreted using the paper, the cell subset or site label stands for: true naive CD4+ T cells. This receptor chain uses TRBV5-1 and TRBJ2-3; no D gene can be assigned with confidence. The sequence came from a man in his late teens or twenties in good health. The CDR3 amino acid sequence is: CASSLGGTDTQYF. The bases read TGCGCCAGCAGCTTGGGGGGAACAGATACGCAGTATTTT.